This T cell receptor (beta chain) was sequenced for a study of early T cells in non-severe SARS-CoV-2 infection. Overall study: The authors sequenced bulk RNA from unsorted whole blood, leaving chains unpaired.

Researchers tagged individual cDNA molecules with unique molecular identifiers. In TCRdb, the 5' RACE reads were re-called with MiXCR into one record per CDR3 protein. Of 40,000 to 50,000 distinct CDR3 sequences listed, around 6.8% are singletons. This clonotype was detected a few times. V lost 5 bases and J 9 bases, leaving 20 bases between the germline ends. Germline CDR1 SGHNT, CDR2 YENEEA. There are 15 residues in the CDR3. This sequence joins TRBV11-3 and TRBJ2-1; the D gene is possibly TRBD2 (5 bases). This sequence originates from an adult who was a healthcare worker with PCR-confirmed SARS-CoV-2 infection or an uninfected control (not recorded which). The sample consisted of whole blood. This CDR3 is CASSQARGSDGEQFF. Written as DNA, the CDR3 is TGTGCCAGCAGCCAGGCCCGGGGTTCAGACGGTGAGCAGTTCTTC.